This T cell receptor (beta chain) came from a study of cytomegalovirus exposure and HLA in healthy donors (dated by TCRdb to about 2017). Study-wide context: In an earlier analysis of roughly 500 of the donors, less than 350 Gb of sequence data and some 100 million unique TCR beta sequences from 150 million to 200 million T cells were reported. Around 320 gigabases of sequencing data and 80 million or so unique TCR sequences were included in an early release covering several hundred HLA-typed donors. Among the approximately 430 genotyped donors, 81% belonged to the genetic ancestry cluster associated with self-reported Caucasian donors. The study aimed to test whether cataloging public T cell receptors could reveal signatures of past pathogen exposure. The study profiled the T cell repertoires of hundreds of subjects by immunosequencing and related them to cytomegalovirus serostatus. Along with the roughly 610-subject first cohort, a separate validation cohort of about 110 different subjects was used. The study combined high-throughput TCR immunosequencing, statistical association of individual TCRs with disease status, and machine learning to predict cytomegalovirus infection status. To study patterns of TCR occurrence, a later analysis re-analyzed previously published TCR beta repertoires from around 700 donors and added high-resolution HLA genotyping. The later analysis used no new phenotypic data to find candidate immune exposures, relying instead on TCR beta sequences and their occurrence across donors. An earlier analysis of roughly 600 of the donors used high-throughput TCR beta sequencing to judge whether each TCR beta V gene segment behaved as functional or pseudogenic. Donor age, sex, ethnicity and CMV serostatus were collected together with the repertoire data. A later genetic analysis took genome-wide SNP genotypes for about three fifths of the 666 donors and used that subset as a discovery cohort. Every discovery cohort repertoire had been produced on one sequencing platform. HLA typing included class I and class II loci at four-digit resolution. The number of typed donors differed by locus: roughly 629-630 for A, B, C, DRB1 and DQB1; 500 to 550 for DQA1; 606 for DPA1; and approximately 450 for DPB1. Roughly 5 DR-DQ haplotypes were handled as single units for association and clustering because linkage in the cohort was strong. On average, roughly 200,000 unique TCR beta nucleotide sequences were sequenced per donor among more than 350 genotyped donors of the cohort, with about 19% of those sequences being non-productive. The full study reports these points: In the study, 164 TCR beta chains were listed as associated with cytomegalovirus. Across donors, most TCR sequences were observed very rarely, whereas some public TCRs were present in many individuals. A further reported finding was that TCR beta sequences accurately predicted the HLA-A and HLA-B alleles for most subjects in the first cohort. Sequencing depth was assumed to be roughly uniform across donors in the presence/absence analyses, though that assumption may not hold. This cohort had only TCR beta chains sequenced, and the lack of alpha or paired-chain data limited which features could be detected. A cluster of highly shared sequence variants was judged likely to represent a technical artifact of the sequencing pipeline. According to the authors, the approach could potentially be generalized to other disease states and immunological phenotypes. In an earlier analysis of over 550 of the donors, most TCR beta V segments were observed in productive rearrangements about 90% or about 30% of the time, broadly matching IMGT annotations. Compared with equally common non-associated chains, HLA-associated TCR beta chains in a later analysis were more clonally expanded and had lower generation probabilities. In both the original and validation cohorts, the classifier was reported to diagnose cytomegalovirus status with high specificity and sensitivity. HLA typing was unavailable for some donors at each locus, so association tests used only the typed subset. According to a later analysis, most CMV-associated TCR beta chains appeared to be HLA-restricted, and the HLA associations seemed to be driven largely by CMV exposure. The earlier analysis of 450 to 700 of the donors excluded seventeen rarely observed V segments, including chromosome 9 orphons, because counts were too low. Three of the identified cytomegalovirus-associated TCR beta chains were confirmed in vitro to be specific for cytomegalovirus antigens. A later analysis reported that several top co-occurrence clusters appeared linked to parvovirus B19, influenza, CMV and Epstein-Barr virus. Assigning TCR associations to individual alleles was difficult when HLA alleles, especially DR and DQ, strongly co-occurred. For the cohort, immune exposure information was limited to CMV serostatus. The 87-base-pair reads could not distinguish some IMGT-functional V segments, including TRBV6-2 and TRBV6-3, so those segments were excluded. In a later analysis, TCR association rates were found to vary across HLA loci, with the most associated TCRs seen for DRB1 alleles and the fewest for HLA-C alleles. V-gene and J-gene trimming of TCR beta chains was associated with a missense DCLRE1C variant in a later genetic analysis, and the association was replicated in an independent cohort. Linkage disequilibrium might explain the correlated functional status among segregating V segments, but an unknown experimental factor could not be excluded. Specific HLA alleles were associated with some 15,000 TCR beta sequences at a false discovery rate of 0.05 in a later analysis. Compared with the roughly 600-donor mean, donors in an Asian-associated ancestry cluster had fewer N-insertions in productive TCRs, according to a later genetic analysis.

As encoded in the germline V gene (reference sequence), CDR1 is LNHDA while CDR2 is SQIVND. A distance of 14 bases separates the germline ends of V and J, which lose 1 base and 11 bases respectively. The CDR3 holds 13 amino acids from the cysteine to the phenylalanine. Only CDR3 DNA is held: 39 bases, read in frame from base 1. The library relied on the immunoSEQ multiplex PCR assay. The multiplex PCR relied on a mix of 60 forward primers for TCR Vbeta segments and 13 reverse primers for TCR Jbeta segments. The CDR3 region of rearranged TCR beta genes was amplified from genomic DNA by a multiplex PCR assay. Amplified TCR beta libraries were sequenced as 87-base-pair reads on the Illumina HiSeq System. From the authors' description of their analysis: Across the roughly 640 repertoires, a later analysis counted around 80 million unique TCR beta chains, about 10 million of which were shared by at least two donors. A nearest-neighbor algorithm error-corrected the raw reads and collapsed the reads into unique sequences, merging closely related sequences to remove PCR and sequencing errors. Alignment of CDR3 sequences to IMGT reference sequences was used to assign V, D and J gene segments. For a sequence to be retained, a match of at least six nucleotides to both a V gene segment and a J gene segment was required. Rearrangements were classified as productive when the CDR3 lacked stop codons and remained in frame with V and J, and all other rearrangements were classified as non-productive. CDR3 was defined by IMGT convention, running from the second conserved V-encoded cysteine to the conserved J-encoded phenylalanine. The earlier analysis of some 580 of the donors excluded any sequence lacking an unambiguous match to a single V gene segment. An earlier analysis of just under 600 of the donors called V segments functional above 56.7% productive rearrangements and segregating when the between-donor standard deviation exceeded 5%. A statistical classification framework was built for diagnosing cytomegalovirus status from the catalog of TCR beta chain sequences. A later analysis assigned V and J genes by comparing TCR nucleotide sequences with IMGT/GENE-DB human TR gene sequences. The TCRdist pipeline was used in a later analysis to assign CDR3 sequences and most-parsimonious VDJ recombination scenarios. In a later analysis, every TCR beta chain was defined by the combination of its CDR3 amino acid sequence and its V-gene family, and reads without a unique V-gene family were dropped. To address suspected cross-contamination and a sequencing artifact, a later analysis removed some 620 highly shared, low-generation-probability nucleotide sequences. In a later analysis, a clonal expansion index was calculated for each public chain from normalized within-repertoire ranks of inferred template counts. In a later analysis, generation probabilities were computed with a VDJ recombination model fitted to out-of-frame rearrangements, and the resulting probabilities were checked against IGoR. A later analysis scored TCR-TCR, TCR-HLA and TCR-CMV co-occurrence with hypergeometric tests, applying a repertoire-size bias correction to TCR pairs. To estimate false discovery rates, a later analysis permuted the HLA or CMV assignments 20 times. In a later analysis, co-occurring TCRs were grouped with DBSCAN, and TCRdist sequence similarity was added when clustering was performed within HLA-allele-positive subsets. For co-occurrence clustering, repertoires with fewer than 30,000 or more than 120,000 public chains were excluded, along with roughly 5 repertoires with anomalous nucleotide sharing. TCRdb's version of the immuneACCESS table is confined to in-frame rearrangements and falls short of the full clone set. An unresolved V gene accounts for under half of the shortfall where checked; the remainder is of unknown origin. V and J calls and clone size are given by that table; D and trimming were obtained from the DNA. The sample table records 110,000 to 150,000 clones; 65% to 85% of these occur just once. The biggest ten clones account for about 3.4% of the sample.

The cohort comprised 550 to 700 healthy bone marrow donors. At the time of sampling, all cohort members were nominally healthy, though unrecorded immune exposures were likely present. The donor was CMV seronegative and was included in the group of about 400 seronegative cohort members. Each donor provided a peripheral blood sample, and peripheral blood mononuclear cells were used for TCR beta sequencing. Genomic DNA was extracted from the blood cell samples with the Qiagen DNeasy Blood Extraction Kit. With regard to this clone: It has no known antigen specificity. Qualities for individual bases were not recorded, and no much larger clone is one base off.

Material: PBMCs. The rearranged chain carries TRBV19 and TRBJ1-1; the best D guess is TRBD1, with 6 bases matching. This clonotype was sampled from a male donor in good health and CMV-seronegative. The CDR3: CASSIGGQRSAFF. The nucleotide sequence is TGTGCCAGTAGTATAGGGGGACAACGGTCGGCTTTCTTT.